This TCR beta chain came from a study of cytomegalovirus exposure and HLA in healthy donors. 13 Jbeta primers and 60 Vbeta primers were used for the PCR. The table came from immunoSEQ multiplex PCR; TCRdb's copy has only in-frame clones and leaves some out. The sample contains about 72,000 clones, around four fifths of which appear only once. Study-level findings and limits: A later analysis linked a missense DCLRE1C variant to TCR beta V- and J-gene trimming. When presence/absence was analysed, sequencing depth was taken to be roughly uniform across donors.

Worth noting for this clone: Its antigen is not known.

The germline gives CDR1 LNHDA, CDR2 SQIVND (reference sequence). V was cut by 1 base and J by 3 bases, with 16 bases left in between. The CDR3 extends over 17 amino acids. The TCR originated in a human donor in good health. The sequenced sample was PBMCs. This chain joins TRBV19 and TRBJ1-5, with a tentative D call TRBD1 (6 bases). The CDR3 sequence: CASSIVRPQGSNQPQHF. In DNA form, the CDR3 reads TGTGCCAGTAGTATAGTGAGACCACAGGGCTCCAATCAGCCCCAGCATTTT.